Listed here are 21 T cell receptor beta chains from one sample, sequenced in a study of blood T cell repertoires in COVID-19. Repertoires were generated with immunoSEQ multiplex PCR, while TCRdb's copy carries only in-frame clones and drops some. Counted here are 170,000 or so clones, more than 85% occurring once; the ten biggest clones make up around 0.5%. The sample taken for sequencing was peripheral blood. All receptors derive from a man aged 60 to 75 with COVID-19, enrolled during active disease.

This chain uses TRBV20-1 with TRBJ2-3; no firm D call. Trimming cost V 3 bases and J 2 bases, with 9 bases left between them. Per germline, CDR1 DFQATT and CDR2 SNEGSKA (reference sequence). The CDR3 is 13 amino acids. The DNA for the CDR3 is TGCAGTGCTAGTAGCAGGCCCACAGATACGCAGTATTTT. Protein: CSASSRPTDTQYF.

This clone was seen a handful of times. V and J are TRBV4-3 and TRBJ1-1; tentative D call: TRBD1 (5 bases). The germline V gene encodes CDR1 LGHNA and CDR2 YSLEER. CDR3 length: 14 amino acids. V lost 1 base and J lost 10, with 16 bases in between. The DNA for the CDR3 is TGCGCCAGCAGCCAAGGCTGGTCTGCGGGACCAGCTTTCTTT. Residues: CASSQGWSAGPAFF.

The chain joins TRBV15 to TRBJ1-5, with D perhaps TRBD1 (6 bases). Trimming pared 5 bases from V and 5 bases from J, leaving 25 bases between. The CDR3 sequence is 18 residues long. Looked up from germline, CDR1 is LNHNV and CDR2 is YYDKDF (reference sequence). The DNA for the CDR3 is TGTGCCACCAGCTATAGGGAACCGTTGACAGGCATAGATCAGCCCCAGCATTTT. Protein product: CATSYREPLTGIDQPQHF.

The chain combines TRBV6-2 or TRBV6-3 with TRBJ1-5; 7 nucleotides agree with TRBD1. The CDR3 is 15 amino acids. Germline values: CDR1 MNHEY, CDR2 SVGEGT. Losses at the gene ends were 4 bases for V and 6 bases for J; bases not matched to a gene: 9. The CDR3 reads CASSLHRGVSQPQHF. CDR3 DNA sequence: TGTGCCAGCAGTTTACACAGGGGAGTCAGTCAGCCCCAGCATTTT.

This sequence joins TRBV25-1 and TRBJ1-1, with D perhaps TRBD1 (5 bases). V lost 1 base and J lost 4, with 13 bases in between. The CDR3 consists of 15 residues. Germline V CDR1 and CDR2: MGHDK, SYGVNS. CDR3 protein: CASSESGVQGTEAFF. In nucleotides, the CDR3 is TGTGCCAGCAGTGAATCGGGGGTTCAGGGCACTGAAGCTTTCTTT.

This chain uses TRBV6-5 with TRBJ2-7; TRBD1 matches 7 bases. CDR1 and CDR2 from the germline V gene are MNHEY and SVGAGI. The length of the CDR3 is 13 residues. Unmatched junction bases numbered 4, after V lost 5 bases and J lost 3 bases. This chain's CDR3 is CASSRQGYYEQYF. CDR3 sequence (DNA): TGTGCCAGCAGTCGACAGGGCTACTACGAGCAGTACTTC.

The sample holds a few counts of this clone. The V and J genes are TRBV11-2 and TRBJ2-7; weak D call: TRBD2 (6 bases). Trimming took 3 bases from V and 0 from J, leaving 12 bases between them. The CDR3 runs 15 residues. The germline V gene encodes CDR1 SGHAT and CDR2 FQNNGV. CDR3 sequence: CASSFIAVSSYEQYF. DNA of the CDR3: TGTGCCAGCAGCTTCATAGCGGTTAGCTCCTACGAGCAGTACTTC.

The CDR3 sequence is CASSLSGRGLWPQHF. The DNA for the CDR3 is TGTGCCAGCAGTTTATCGGGGCGGGGGCTTTGGCCCCAGCATTTT. V gene TRBV27 combines with J gene TRBJ1-5, with TRBD1 as a possible D gene (6 bases). Germline V lookup: CDR1 MNHEY, CDR2 SMNVEV (reference sequence). The CDR3 totals 15 residues. V lost 0 bases to trimming and J lost 9 bases, with 15 bases between them.

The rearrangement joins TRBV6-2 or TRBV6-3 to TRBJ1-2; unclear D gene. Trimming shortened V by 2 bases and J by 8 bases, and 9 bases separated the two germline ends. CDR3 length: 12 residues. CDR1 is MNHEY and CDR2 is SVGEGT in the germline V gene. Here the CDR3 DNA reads TGTGCCAGCAGTTACCCTGACACGGGCTACACCTTC. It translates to CASSYPDTGYTF.

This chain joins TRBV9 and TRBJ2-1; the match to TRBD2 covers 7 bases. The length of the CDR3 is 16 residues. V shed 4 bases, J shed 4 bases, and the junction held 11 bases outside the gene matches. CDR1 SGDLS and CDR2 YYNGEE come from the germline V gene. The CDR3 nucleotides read TGTGCCAGCAGCTCCCTGGCCCCGGGGGGTTACAATGAGCAGTTCTTC. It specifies CASSSLAPGGYNEQFF.

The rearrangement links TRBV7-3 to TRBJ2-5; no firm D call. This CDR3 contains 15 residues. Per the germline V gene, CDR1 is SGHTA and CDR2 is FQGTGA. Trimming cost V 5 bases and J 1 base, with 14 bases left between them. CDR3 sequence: CASSPNGQAQETQYF. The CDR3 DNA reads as TGTGCCAGCAGCCCAAATGGGCAGGCCCAAGAGACCCAGTACTTC.

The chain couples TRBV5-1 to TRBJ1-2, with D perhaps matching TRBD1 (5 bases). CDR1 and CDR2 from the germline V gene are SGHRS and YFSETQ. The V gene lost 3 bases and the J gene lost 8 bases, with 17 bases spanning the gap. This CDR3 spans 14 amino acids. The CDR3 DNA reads TGCGCCAGCAGCTCGTCCATTCCAGGGAAAGGCTACACCTTC. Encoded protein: CASSSSIPGKGYTF.

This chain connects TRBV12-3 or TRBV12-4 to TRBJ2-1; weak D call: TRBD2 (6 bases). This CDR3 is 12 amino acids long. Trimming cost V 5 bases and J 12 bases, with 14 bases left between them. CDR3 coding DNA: TGTGCCAGCAGTCTCGAGGGGAGGTGGCAGTTCTTC. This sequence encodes CASSLEGRWQFF.

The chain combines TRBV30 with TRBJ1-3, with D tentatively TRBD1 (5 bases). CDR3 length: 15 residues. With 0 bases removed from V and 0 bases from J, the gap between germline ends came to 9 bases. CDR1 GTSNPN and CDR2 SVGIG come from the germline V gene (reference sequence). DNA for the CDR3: TGTGCCTGGAGTGTAGGGGCCTACTCTGGAAACACCATATATTTT. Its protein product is CAWSVGAYSGNTIYF.

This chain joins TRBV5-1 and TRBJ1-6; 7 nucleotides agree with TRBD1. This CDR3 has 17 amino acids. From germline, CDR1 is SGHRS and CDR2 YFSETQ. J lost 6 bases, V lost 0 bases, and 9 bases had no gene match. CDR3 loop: CASSLAKGGVGNSPLHF. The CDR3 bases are TGCGCCAGCAGCTTGGCCAAAGGGGGCGTCGGTAATTCACCCCTCCACTTT.

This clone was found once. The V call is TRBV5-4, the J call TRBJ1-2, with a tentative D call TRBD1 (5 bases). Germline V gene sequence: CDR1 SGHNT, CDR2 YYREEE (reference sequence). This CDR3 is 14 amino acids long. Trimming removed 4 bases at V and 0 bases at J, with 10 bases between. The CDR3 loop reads CASSKDMANYGYTF. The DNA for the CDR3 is TGTGCCAGCAGCAAGGACATGGCTAACTATGGCTACACCTTC.

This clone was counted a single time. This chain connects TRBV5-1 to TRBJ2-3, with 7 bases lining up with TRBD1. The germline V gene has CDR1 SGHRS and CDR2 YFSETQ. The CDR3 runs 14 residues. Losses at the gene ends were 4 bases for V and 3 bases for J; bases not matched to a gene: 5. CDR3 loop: CASSRGGETDTQYF. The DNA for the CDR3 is TGCGCCAGCAGCCGAGGGGGCGAAACAGATACGCAGTATTTT.

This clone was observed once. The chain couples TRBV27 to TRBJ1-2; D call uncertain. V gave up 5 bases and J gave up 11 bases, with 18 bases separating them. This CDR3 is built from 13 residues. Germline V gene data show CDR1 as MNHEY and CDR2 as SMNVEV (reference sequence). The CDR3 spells CASSQQTTRPYTF. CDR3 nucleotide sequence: TGTGCCAGCAGTCAACAGACAACAAGGCCGTACACCTTC.

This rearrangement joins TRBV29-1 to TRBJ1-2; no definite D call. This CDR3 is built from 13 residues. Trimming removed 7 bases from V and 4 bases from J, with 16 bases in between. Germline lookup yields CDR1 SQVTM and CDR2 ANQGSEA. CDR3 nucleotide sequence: TGCAGCGCCGCTGTGCCACTTGGCTATGGCTACACCTTC. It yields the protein CSAAVPLGYGYTF.

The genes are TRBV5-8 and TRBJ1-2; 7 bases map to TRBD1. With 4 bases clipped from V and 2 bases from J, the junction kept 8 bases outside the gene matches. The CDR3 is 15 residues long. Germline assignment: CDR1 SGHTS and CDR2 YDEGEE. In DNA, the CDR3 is TGTGCCAGCAGCAGATCCGGGACAGCAAACTATGGCTACACCTTC. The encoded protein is CASSRSGTANYGYTF.

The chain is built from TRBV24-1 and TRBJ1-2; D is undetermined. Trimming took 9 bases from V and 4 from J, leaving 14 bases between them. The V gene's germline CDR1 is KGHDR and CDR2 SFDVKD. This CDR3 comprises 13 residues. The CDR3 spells CATSPTRFYGYTF. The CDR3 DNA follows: TGTGCCACCTCTCCAACCAGGTTCTATGGCTACACCTTC.